Below, 30 T cell receptor beta chains from the same sample are listed, as sequenced in a study of T-cell memory formation after mild COVID-19. TCRdb recomputed calls from the 5' RACE reads with MiXCR, one row per CDR3 protein. The repertoire holds over 120,000 distinct CDR3 sequences, with roughly a quarter as singletons. Specimen: PBMCs or a T cell subset sorted from them (not recorded which). The receptors stem from an adult woman who had mild COVID-19 (a few samples of this study predate the infection). Cell type and time point are not known.

J is TRBJ2-1 and V is TRBV24-1, with 10 positions matching TRBD2. The CDR3 totals 16 residues. Germline CDR1 KGHDR, CDR2 SFDVKD. Losses at the gene ends were 0 bases for V and 8 bases for J; bases not matched to a gene: 6. The CDR3 DNA follows: TGTGCCACCAGTGATTTGGAGCGGGGGGGCGGCGATGAGCAGTTCTTC. Translation: CATSDLERGGGDEQFF.

CDR3 protein: CASSQWAGDFEGNQPQHF. The CDR3 coding sequence is TGCGCCAGCAGCCAATGGGCGGGGGACTTCGAGGGCAATCAGCCCCAGCATTTT. V gene TRBV4-1 combines with J gene TRBJ1-5, with D perhaps TRBD1 (5 bases). The V gene lost 2 bases and the J gene lost 2 bases, with 19 bases spanning the gap. Looked up from germline, CDR1 is MGHRA and CDR2 is YSYEKL. This CDR3 has 18 residues.

The CDR3 nucleotides read TGTGCCAGCAGTGACGAGGGATTTTTAAACACTGAAGCTTTCTTT. Translated: CASSDEGFLNTEAFF. The chain has TRBV2 and TRBJ1-1; D is unclear. V dropped 3 bases and J dropped 2 bases, with 13 bases sitting between them. Looked up from germline, CDR1 is SNHLY and CDR2 is FYNNEI. The CDR3 extends over 15 amino acids.

The chain recombines TRBV9 with TRBJ2-1, with TRBD1 matching over 7 bases. The V segment lost 5 bases and the J segment 5 bases; nucleotides outside the gene matches: 4. The CDR3 totals 13 residues. Germline CDR1 is SGDLS and CDR2 is YYNGEE. Here the CDR3 reads CASSWTGHNEQFF. The CDR3 DNA reads as TGTGCCAGCAGTTGGACAGGACACAATGAGCAGTTCTTC.

This chain links TRBV5-1 with TRBJ2-3; 10 bases map to TRBD2. The V gene end was trimmed by 4 bases and the J gene end by 4 bases; junction bases not matched to a gene: 9. CDR1 SGHRS and CDR2 YFSETQ come from the germline V gene. This CDR3 contains 16 residues. As DNA, the CDR3 is TGCGCCAGCAGCCTCCTAGCGGGAGAGGAGGCAGATACGCAGTATTTT. Its protein product is CASSLLAGEEADTQYF.

The genes are TRBV7-9 and TRBJ2-7, with 13 bases lining up with TRBD2. CDR1 and CDR2 (germline): SEHNR, FQNEAQ (reference sequence). CDR3 length equals 16 residues. The J segment lost 3 bases and the V segment lost 5 bases, leaving 7 bases of the junction unmatched. Here the CDR3 DNA reads TGTGCCAGCAGCGGTACTAGCGGGAGGGTGCTCTACGAGCAGTACTTC. This encodes CASSGTSGRVLYEQYF.

This clonotype was picked up a small number of times. The rearrangement joins TRBV5-5 to TRBJ1-1, with 7 bases lining up with TRBD1. With V trimmed by 4 bases and J by 5 bases, 11 bases remained unmatched. The V gene's germline CDR1 is SGHKS and CDR2 YYEKEE (reference sequence). The CDR3 spans 15 residues. The chain's CDR3 is CASSPSWRGQTEAFF. The CDR3 DNA sequence: TGTGCCAGCAGCCCATCGTGGAGGGGGCAAACTGAAGCTTTCTTT. Full variable domain (rest looked up from reference TRBV5-5 and TRBJ1-1): DAGVTQSPTHLIKTRGQQVTLRCSPISGHKSVSWYQQVLGQGPQFIFQYYEKEERGRGNFPDRFSARQFPNYSSELNVNALLLGDSALYLCASSPSWRGQTEAFFGQGTRLTVV.

J is TRBJ1-1 and V is TRBV24-1; a possible D gene is TRBD1 (6 bases). This CDR3 contains 14 residues. Germline V CDR1 and CDR2: KGHDR, SFDVKD. Deletions cut 4 bases from V and 7 bases from J, with 15 bases between. The chain's CDR3 is CATSDPGTPFEAFF. The CDR3, as DNA: TGTGCCACCAGTGACCCTGGGACACCATTTGAAGCTTTCTTT.

This clonotype was observed once. V gene TRBV12-3 or TRBV12-4 combines with J gene TRBJ2-1; D remains ambiguous. This CDR3 is built from 16 residues. The V end lost 3 bases, the J end lost 4 bases, and 16 bases lay between the germline ends. The CDR3 loop is CASSFLAVSVYNEQFF. CDR3 nucleotides: TGTGCCAGCAGTTTTCTGGCGGTTTCAGTATACAATGAGCAGTTCTTC.

The chain couples TRBV7-9 to TRBJ2-3, with D unclear. CDR3 length: 12 residues. The germline V and J ends were trimmed by 5 bases and 5 bases, with 8 bases remaining between them. From germline, CDR1 is SEHNR and CDR2 FQNEAQ (reference sequence). The CDR3 sequence is CASSAYRDTQYF. The CDR3, as DNA: TGTGCCAGCAGCGCCTACAGAGATACGCAGTATTTT.

This clonotype has a handful of counts. The chain employs TRBV29-1 and TRBJ2-7; the match to TRBD2 covers 8 bases. The V gene end was trimmed by 5 bases and the J gene end by 2 bases; junction bases not matched to a gene: 5. Germline V gives CDR1 SQVTM, CDR2 ANQGSEA. This CDR3 is 13 amino acids long. This CDR3 reads CSVLAGGPYEQYF. CDR3 DNA sequence: TGCAGCGTTCTGGCGGGAGGCCCCTACGAGCAGTACTTC.

The table lists this clonotype with a few counts. For the CDR3, the DNA is TGTGCCAGCAGCCATTTTGAGGGACAGGTTAGGACAGATACGCAGTATTTT. It codes for CASSHFEGQVRTDTQYF. The chain joins TRBV4-2 to TRBJ2-3, with TRBD1 matching 8 bases. Germline assignment: CDR1 LGHNA and CDR2 YNFKEQ. This CDR3 region has 17 residues. Germline trimming cut 3 bases from V and 3 bases from J; bases unmatched to any gene: 11.

Only a few counts were recorded for this clonotype. The V call is TRBV5-1, the J call TRBJ2-4; TRBD2 matches 12 bases. The CDR3 is made up of 16 amino acids. Germline trimming cut 4 bases from V and 6 bases from J; bases unmatched to any gene: 8. Germline V gives CDR1 SGHRS, CDR2 YFSETQ. CDR3 nucleotide sequence: TGCGCCAGCAGCCCTCGGACTAGCGGGAATATAAACATTCAGTACTTC. The encoded protein is CASSPRTSGNINIQYF. Complete variable domain (other parts from reference TRBV5-1 and TRBJ2-4): KAGVTQTPRYLIKTRGQQVTLSCSPISGHRSVSWYQQTPGQGLQFLFEYFSETQRNKGNFPGRFSGRQFSNSRSEMNVSTLELGDSALYLCASSPRTSGNINIQYFGAGTRLSVL.

This clonotype was counted between two and nine times. The chain combines TRBV10-3 with TRBJ2-2; D is uncertain. Germline V gene lookup returns CDR1 ENHRY and CDR2 SYGVKD. The CDR3 is 14 amino acids. V lost 5 bases and J lost 2, with 9 bases in between. CDR3 residues: CAISPGPNTGELFF. DNA for the CDR3: TGTGCCATCAGTCCGGGTCCTAACACCGGGGAGCTGTTTTTT.

The CDR3 region has the DNA TGTGCCAGCAGCCGGGACCCGGGCACAGATACGCAGTATTTT. This gives the protein CASSRDPGTDTQYF. The genes are TRBV7-3 and TRBJ2-3, with D perhaps being TRBD1 or TRBD2 (5 bases each). V lost 5 bases and J lost 1, with 10 bases in between. Germline assignment: CDR1 SGHTA and CDR2 FQGTGA. CDR3 length: 14 amino acids.

There are many counts of this clonotype. The rearrangement joins TRBV4-3 to TRBJ1-1; D is possibly TRBD1 (5 bases). Germline CDR1 reads LGHNA; CDR2 reads YSLEER. The CDR3 spans 13 residues. Trimming left V 3 bases short and J 5 bases short, with 10 bases between. In nucleotides, the CDR3 is TGCGCCAGCAGCCAGTCGGGGGTGACTGAAGCTTTCTTT. Translating gives CASSQSGVTEAFF.

This clonotype occurred a few times. The gene calls are TRBV24-1 and TRBJ1-2; 9 nucleotides match TRBD1. The V and J ends lost 4 bases and 4 bases, in that order; junction bases with no gene match: 6. The length of the CDR3 is 15 residues. Germline V gene lookup returns CDR1 KGHDR and CDR2 SFDVKD. The CDR3 is CATSDGTGPLYGYTF. For the CDR3, the DNA is TGTGCCACCAGTGACGGGACAGGGCCCCTCTATGGCTACACCTTC.

This clonotype was detected only a few times. This chain joins TRBV6-2 or TRBV6-3 and TRBJ1-2; tentatively, D is TRBD1 (6 bases). There are 13 residues in the CDR3. The germline V and J ends were trimmed by 7 bases and 12 bases, with 21 bases remaining between them. Germline V gene sequence: CDR1 MNHEY, CDR2 SVGEGT. CDR3 region: CASNKGRGLEHTF. The CDR3, as DNA: TGTGCCAGCAATAAAGGTCGGGGGCTCGAGCACACCTTC.

This clonotype was counted only a few times. This chain uses TRBV5-1 with TRBJ2-7, with D tentatively TRBD2 (5 bases). The CDR3 has 13 residues. Trimming removed 1 base at V and 7 bases at J, with 12 bases between. The V gene's germline CDR1 is SGHRS and CDR2 YFSETQ. The CDR3 bases are TGCGCCAGCAGCTTGTGGCCGGAGGAGGAGCAGTACTTC. Protein: CASSLWPEEEQYF.

This chain links TRBV7-7 with TRBJ2-3, with 9 positions matching TRBD2. CDR3 length equals 18 residues. In germline, CDR1 is SSHAT, CDR2 FNYEAQ (reference sequence). Trimming removed 5 bases from V and 2 bases from J; junction bases left unmatched: 14. The DNA of the CDR3 is TGTGCCAGCAGCAAAAGTCGAATAGCGGGGGACTACACAGATACGCAGTATTTT. Translating gives CASSKSRIAGDYTDTQYF.

This clonotype turned up a few times. The chain employs TRBV7-6 and TRBJ2-2; TRBD1 is a possible D gene (5 bases). The V and J ends lost 5 bases and 4 bases respectively, with 14 bases between them. Germline loops: CDR1 SGHVS, CDR2 FNYEAQ. CDR3 length: 15 amino acids. The CDR3 DNA follows: TGTGCCAGCAGCGTAACCTGGGGCGGCACCGGGGAGCTGTTTTTT. Residues: CASSVTWGGTGELFF.

This clonotype has just a few counts. Here the CDR3 DNA reads TGCGCCAGCAGCCATGATGCTTTGAACACTGAAGCTTTCTTT. Protein: CASSHDALNTEAFF. J is TRBJ1-1 and V is TRBV4-1; D uncertain. With 3 bases removed from V and 0 bases from J, the gap between germline ends came to 8 bases. This CDR3 has 14 amino acids. Germline V gene lookup returns CDR1 MGHRA and CDR2 YSYEKL.

This clonotype came up a few times. The chain employs TRBV27 and TRBJ2-7, with D possibly TRBD2 on 6 matching bases. This CDR3 contains 15 residues. The V end was cut by 4 bases, the J end by 2 bases, with 15 bases between. CDR1 is MNHEY and CDR2 is SMNVEV in the germline V gene (reference sequence). The DNA for the CDR3 is TGTGCCAGCAGTTACACGTCCGGGGGAACCTACGAGCAGTACTTC. Its protein product is CASSYTSGGTYEQYF.

This clonotype was counted ten times or more. The V and J genes are TRBV20-1 and TRBJ2-3; 7 bases are shared with TRBD2. Germline lookup yields CDR1 DFQATT and CDR2 SNEGSKA (reference sequence). The ends lost 0 bases at V and 2 bases at J; junction bases unmatched: 17. The CDR3 length is 19 residues. CDR3 coding DNA: TGCAGTGCTAGAGATCAGCTAGCGGCCAACCCACATTACACAGATACGCAGTATTTT. It specifies CSARDQLAANPHYTDTQYF.

This clonotype occurred once. V usage is TRBV15 and J usage is TRBJ2-7; either TRBD1 or TRBD2 may supply D (5 bases each). Trimming removed 5 bases at V and 2 bases at J, with 13 bases between. The CDR3 covers 14 residues. Germline CDR1 is LNHNV and CDR2 is YYDKDF (reference sequence). In DNA, the CDR3 is TGTGCCACCAGCGAGGGGACCGTCGCCTACGAGCAGTACTTC. Translation gives CATSEGTVAYEQYF.

The J gene is TRBJ2-1, the V gene TRBV6-6; TRBD2 matches 12 bases. This CDR3 region has 16 residues. Trimming removed 1 base from V and 8 bases from J; junction bases left unmatched: 6. The germline CDR1 and CDR2 sequences are MNHNY and SVGAGI (reference sequence). CDR3 sequence: CASSYWASGRVDEQFF. DNA for the CDR3: TGTGCCAGCAGTTACTGGGCTAGCGGGAGGGTGGATGAGCAGTTCTTC.

This chain uses TRBV6-5 with TRBJ2-5; weak D call: TRBD2 (5 bases). From germline, CDR1 is MNHEY and CDR2 SVGAGI. The CDR3 is 15 residues long. Trimming cost V 0 bases and J 7 bases, with 15 bases left between them. CDR3: CASSYSWTAGGTQYF. CDR3 sequence (DNA): TGTGCCAGCAGTTACTCGTGGACCGCCGGAGGGACCCAGTACTTC.

The rearrangement joins TRBV20-1 to TRBJ2-7, with D perhaps TRBD2 (5 bases). The ends were cut back, 5 bases at V and 4 bases at J, with 9 bases in the middle. Germline CDR1 and CDR2: DFQATT and SNEGSKA (reference sequence). CDR3 length: 11 residues. This CDR3 is CSAEGGYEQYF. CDR3 nucleotide sequence: TGCAGTGCTGAGGGTGGGTACGAGCAGTACTTC.

This chain links TRBV6-5 with TRBJ1-1; TRBD1 matches at 9 bases. There are 14 residues in the CDR3. With V trimmed by 6 bases and J by 4 bases, 6 bases remained unmatched. Germline lookup yields CDR1 MNHEY and CDR2 SVGAGI. The CDR3 DNA reads TGTGCCAGCAGCCCGGGACAGGGAGCCACTGAAGCTTTCTTT. Translation: CASSPGQGATEAFF.

The chain is built from TRBV4-2 and TRBJ2-7; 7 bases fit TRBD1. This CDR3 comprises 15 residues. Germline lookup yields CDR1 LGHNA and CDR2 YNFKEQ. With V trimmed by 3 bases and J by 2 bases, 7 bases remained unmatched. CDR3 coding DNA: TGTGCCAGCAGCCATCGCTTTGGACAGGCCTACGAGCAGTACTTC. Amino acid sequence: CASSHRFGQAYEQYF.